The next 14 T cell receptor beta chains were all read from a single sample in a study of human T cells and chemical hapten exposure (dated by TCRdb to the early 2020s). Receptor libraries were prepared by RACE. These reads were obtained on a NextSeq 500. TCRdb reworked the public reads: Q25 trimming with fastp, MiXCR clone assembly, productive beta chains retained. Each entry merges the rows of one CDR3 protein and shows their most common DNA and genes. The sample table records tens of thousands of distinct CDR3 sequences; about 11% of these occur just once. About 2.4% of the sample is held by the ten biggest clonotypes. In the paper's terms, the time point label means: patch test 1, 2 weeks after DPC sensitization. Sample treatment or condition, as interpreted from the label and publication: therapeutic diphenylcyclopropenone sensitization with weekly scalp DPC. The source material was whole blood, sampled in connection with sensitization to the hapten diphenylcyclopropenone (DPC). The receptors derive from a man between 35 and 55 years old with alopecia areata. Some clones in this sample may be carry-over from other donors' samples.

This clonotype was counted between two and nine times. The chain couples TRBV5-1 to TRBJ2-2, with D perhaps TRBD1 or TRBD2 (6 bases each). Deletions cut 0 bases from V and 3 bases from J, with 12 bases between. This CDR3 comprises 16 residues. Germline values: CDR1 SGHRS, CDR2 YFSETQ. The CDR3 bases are TGCGCCAGCAGCTTGGCCCGGAGGGGGGACACCGGGGAGCTGTTTTTT. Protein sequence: CASSLARRGDTGELFF.

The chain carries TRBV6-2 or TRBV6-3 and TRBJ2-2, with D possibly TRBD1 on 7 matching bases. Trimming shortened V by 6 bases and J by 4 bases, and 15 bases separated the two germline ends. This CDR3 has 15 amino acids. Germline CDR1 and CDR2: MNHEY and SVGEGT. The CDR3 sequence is CASSYRQGGTGELFF. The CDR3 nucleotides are TGTGCCAGCAGCTATAGACAGGGAGGCACCGGGGAGCTGTTTTTT.

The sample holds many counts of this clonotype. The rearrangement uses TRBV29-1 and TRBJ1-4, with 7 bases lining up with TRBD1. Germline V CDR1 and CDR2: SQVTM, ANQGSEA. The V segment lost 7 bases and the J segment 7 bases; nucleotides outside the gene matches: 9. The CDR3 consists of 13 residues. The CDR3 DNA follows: TGCAGCGGCTGGGTAGGGGGCAGTGAAAAACTGTTTTTT. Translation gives CSGWVGGSEKLFF.

CDR3 coding DNA: TGTGCCAGCAGCTATGCCGGGCCGAAGGTAGTGCAGTACTTC. The encoded protein is CASSYAGPKVVQYF. The chain carries TRBV12-3 or TRBV12-4 and TRBJ2-7; no definite D call. The CDR3 contains 14 residues. Trimming took off 6 bases at V and 9 bases at J, with 21 bases between the two ends.

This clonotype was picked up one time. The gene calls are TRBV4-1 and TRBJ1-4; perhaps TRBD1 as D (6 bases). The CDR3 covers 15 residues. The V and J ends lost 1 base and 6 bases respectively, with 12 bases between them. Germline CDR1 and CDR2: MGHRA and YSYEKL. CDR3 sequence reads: CASSQAGGAHEKLFF. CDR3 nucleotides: TGCGCCAGCAGCCAAGCCGGGGGGGCTCATGAAAAACTGTTTTTT.

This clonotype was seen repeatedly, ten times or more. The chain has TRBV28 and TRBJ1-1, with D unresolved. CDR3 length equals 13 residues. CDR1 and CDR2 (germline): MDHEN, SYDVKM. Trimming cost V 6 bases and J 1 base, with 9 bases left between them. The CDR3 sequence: CASRGTANTEAFF. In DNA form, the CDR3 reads TGTGCCAGCAGGGGAACAGCGAACACTGAAGCTTTCTTT.

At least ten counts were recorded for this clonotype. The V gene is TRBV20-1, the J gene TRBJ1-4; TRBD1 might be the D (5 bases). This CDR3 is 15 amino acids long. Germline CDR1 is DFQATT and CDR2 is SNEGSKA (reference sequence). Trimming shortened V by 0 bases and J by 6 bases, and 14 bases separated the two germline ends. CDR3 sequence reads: CSARDGSGLDEKLFF. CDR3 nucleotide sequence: TGCAGTGCTAGAGACGGATCAGGGCTAGATGAAAAACTGTTTTTT.

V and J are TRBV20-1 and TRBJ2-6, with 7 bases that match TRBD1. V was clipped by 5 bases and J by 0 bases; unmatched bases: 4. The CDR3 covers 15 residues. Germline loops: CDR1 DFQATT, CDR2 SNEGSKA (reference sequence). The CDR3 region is CSAPTGVSGANVLTF. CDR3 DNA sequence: TGCAGTGCTCCTACAGGGGTCTCTGGGGCCAACGTCCTGACTTTC.

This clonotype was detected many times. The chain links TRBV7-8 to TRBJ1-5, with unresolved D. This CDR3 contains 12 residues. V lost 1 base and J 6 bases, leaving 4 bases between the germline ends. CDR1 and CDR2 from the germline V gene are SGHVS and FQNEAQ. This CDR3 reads CASSLEGQPQHF. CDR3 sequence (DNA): TGTGCCAGCAGCTTAGAGGGTCAGCCCCAGCATTTT.

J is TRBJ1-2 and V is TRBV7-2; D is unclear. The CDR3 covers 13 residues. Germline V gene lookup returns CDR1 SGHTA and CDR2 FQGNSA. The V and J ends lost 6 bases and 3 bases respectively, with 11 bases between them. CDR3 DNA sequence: TGTGCCAGCAGGTCCCTTCGGGACTATGGCTACACCTTC. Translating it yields CASRSLRDYGYTF.

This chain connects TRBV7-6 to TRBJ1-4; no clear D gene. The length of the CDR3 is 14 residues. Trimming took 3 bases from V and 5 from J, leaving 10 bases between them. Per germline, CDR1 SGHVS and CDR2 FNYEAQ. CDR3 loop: CASSFDGGNEKLFF. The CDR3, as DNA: TGTGCCAGCAGCTTCGATGGAGGGAATGAAAAACTGTTTTTT.

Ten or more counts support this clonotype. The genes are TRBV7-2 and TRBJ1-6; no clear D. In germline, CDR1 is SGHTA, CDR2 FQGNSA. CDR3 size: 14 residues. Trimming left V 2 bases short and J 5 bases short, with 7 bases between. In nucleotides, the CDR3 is TGTGCCAGCAGCTTAAGGGTTGATAATTCACCCCTCCACTTT. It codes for CASSLRVDNSPLHF.

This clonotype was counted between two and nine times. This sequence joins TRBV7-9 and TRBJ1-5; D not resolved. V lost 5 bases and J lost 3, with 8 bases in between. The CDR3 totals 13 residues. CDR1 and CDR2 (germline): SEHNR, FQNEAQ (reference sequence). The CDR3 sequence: CASSLTSNQPQHF. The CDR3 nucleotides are TGTGCCAGCAGCCTTACCTCCAATCAGCCCCAGCATTTT.

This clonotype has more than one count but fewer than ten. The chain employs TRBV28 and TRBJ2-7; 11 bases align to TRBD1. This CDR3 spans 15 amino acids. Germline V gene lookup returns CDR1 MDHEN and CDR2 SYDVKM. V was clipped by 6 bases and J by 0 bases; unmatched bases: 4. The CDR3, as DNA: TGTGCCAGCAGGCTAGGGACAGGGGGCTCCTACGAGCAGTACTTC. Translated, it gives CASRLGTGGSYEQYF.